This is a list of T cell receptor beta chains from one sample in a study of cytomegalovirus exposure and HLA in healthy donors. TCRdb's copy holds only in-frame clones and misses some; the assay was immunoSEQ multiplex PCR. The profile shows over 200,000 clones, 82% of them singletons. Sequencing was carried out using PBMCs. The origin of the receptors is a man aged 35-49 years in good health and CMV-seropositive. Each CDR3 is given with its conserved first and last residue. Each record gives: CDR3 protein, CDR3 DNA, D gene, clone size, J gene, V gene. D genes are given only for firm matches. Size is omitted from some rows. Given values are once, few, many or a class for expanded clones.

CDR3: CATSRPTGEVGETQYF; DNA: TGTGCCACCAGCAGACCGACAGGGGAGGTGGGGGAGACCCAGTACTTC; D: TRBD1; size: NA; J: TRBJ2-5; V: TRBV15
CDR3: CASSTLGEVVSGANVLTF; DNA: TGTGCCAGTAGTACCCTGGGGGAGGTAGTCTCTGGGGCCAACGTCCTGACTTTC; D: NA; size: once; J: TRBJ2-6; V: TRBV19
CDR3: CASSSPWVAGHETQYF; DNA: TGTGCCAGCAGCTCCCCCTGGGTAGCGGGTCACGAGACCCAGTACTTC; D: TRBD2; size: NA; J: TRBJ2-5; V: TRBV7-9
CDR3: CASSSPPAGTDTQYF; DNA: TGTGCCAGCAGCTCCCCCCCGGCGGGCACAGATACGCAGTATTTT; D: NA; size: NA; J: TRBJ2-3; V: TRBV7-6
CDR3: CASSDWGGRAGNTEAFF; DNA: TGTGCCAGCAGCGACTGGGGGGGCAGGGCGGGGAACACTGAAGCTTTCTTT; D: NA; size: NA; J: TRBJ1-1; V: TRBV11-2
CDR3: CSALVAYGYTF; DNA: TGCAGTGCCCTCGTGGCCTATGGCTACACCTTC; D: NA; size: NA; J: TRBJ1-2; V: TRBV20-1
CDR3: CASSFRDRDWNEKLFF; DNA: TGTGCCAGCAGCTTCCGGGACAGGGATTGGAATGAAAAACTGTTTTTT; D: TRBD1; size: NA; J: TRBJ1-4; V: TRBV13
CDR3: CASSKDSLSNQPQHF; DNA: TGTGCCAGCAGTAAGGACAGCCTTAGCAATCAGCCCCAGCATTTT; D: NA; size: once; J: TRBJ1-5; V: TRBV6-1
CDR3: CASSLGGRTTEQFF; DNA: TGTGCCAGCAGTTTAGGGGGACGGACTACTGAGCAGTTCTTC; D: NA; size: NA; J: TRBJ2-1; V: TRBV27
CDR3: CASRGGSAGANVLTF; DNA: TGTGCCAGTAGGGGCGGGAGCGCAGGGGCCAACGTCCTGACTTTC; D: TRBD2; size: NA; J: TRBJ2-6; V: TRBV19
CDR3: CASSHRDRGAEQYF; DNA: TGTGCCAGCAGCCACCGGGACAGGGGAGCCGAGCAGTACTTC; D: TRBD1; size: NA; J: TRBJ2-7; V: TRBV5-6